Below, 17 T cell receptor beta chains from the same sample are listed, as sequenced in a study of cytotoxic CD8 clonotypes in ibrutinib-treated CLL. Produced via immunoSEQ multiplex PCR; TCRdb's table is partial and in-frame only. Of fewer than 100,000 clones in the sample, about 86% were seen once. The material was PBMCs, obtained before ibrutinib treatment. The receptors were gathered from a human donor with chronic lymphocytic leukemia.

The table lists this clone with a count of one. DNA for the CDR3: TGTGCCAGCAGTCCCGTTTTTAGCGGTCCAAGGGAGGAGACCCAGTACTTC. Translated: CASSPVFSGPREETQYF. The rearrangement joins TRBV2 to TRBJ2-5; tentative D call: TRBD2 (6 bases). Trimming shortened V by 5 bases and J by 5 bases, and 24 bases separated the two germline ends. CDR1 is SNHLY and CDR2 is FYNNEI in the germline V gene. The CDR3 totals 17 residues.

The V and J genes are TRBV14 and TRBJ2-7, with TRBD1 identical over 7 bases. Germline trimming cut 1 base from V and 3 bases from J; bases unmatched to any gene: 9. CDR3 length: 16 amino acids. The germline V gene encodes CDR1 SGHDN and CDR2 FVKESK. In DNA, the CDR3 is TGTGCCAGCAGCCAAGGGGACAGTCCAATCGACTACGAGCAGTACTTC. Encoded protein: CASSQGDSPIDYEQYF.

The chain combines TRBV5-4 with TRBJ2-4; no definite D call. The CDR3 length is 14 residues. The V gene's germline CDR1 is SGHNT and CDR2 YYREEE (reference sequence). With 5 bases removed from V and 5 bases from J, the gap between germline ends came to 14 bases. This chain's CDR3 is CASRPFVGENIQYF. The CDR3 region has the DNA TGTGCCAGCAGACCCTTCGTAGGCGAAAACATTCAGTACTTC.

This clone turned up a few times. The V call is TRBV7-3, the J call TRBJ2-3; 7 nucleotides agree with TRBD1. Germline V lookup: CDR1 SGHTA, CDR2 FQGTGA. After removal of 2 bases from V and 6 bases from J, the junction contained 14 bases not matched to a gene. The CDR3 covers 17 residues. This chain's CDR3 is CASSLGTSWTGSDTQYF. Written as DNA, the CDR3 is TGTGCCAGCAGCTTAGGGACCTCCTGGACAGGTTCGGATACGCAGTATTTT.

V and J are TRBV7-3 and TRBJ2-5, with unresolved D. The germline V gene has CDR1 SGHTA and CDR2 FQGTGA. Trimming cost V 2 bases and J 2 bases, with 9 bases left between them. The CDR3 loop spans 14 amino acids. The DNA for the CDR3 is TGTGCCAGCAGCTTAGATTGGCGGCAAGAGACCCAGTACTTC. It specifies CASSLDWRQETQYF.

The CDR3 region is CASSPLEVDTQYF. In DNA form, the CDR3 reads TGTGCCAGCAGCCCTCTGGAAGTAGATACGCAGTATTTT. V and J are TRBV9 and TRBJ2-3, with unresolved D. The CDR3 contains 13 residues. The V end was cut by 4 bases, the J end by 5 bases, with 11 bases between. The germline CDR1 and CDR2 sequences are SGDLS and YYNGEE.

This clone appeared a few times. The chain uses TRBV6-5 and TRBJ2-2; no clear D gene. Germline-derived CDR1 and CDR2 are MNHEY and SVGAGI. V was cut by 8 bases and J by 7 bases, with 14 bases left in between. This CDR3 has 13 amino acids. The CDR3 spells CASSHGPGGELFF. DNA for the CDR3: TGTGCCAGCTCCCACGGCCCGGGCGGGGAGCTGTTTTTT.

The chain combines TRBV25-1 with TRBJ1-3, with D uncertain. Germline V lookup: CDR1 MGHDK, CDR2 SYGVNS. CDR3 length: 13 residues. V was clipped by 8 bases and J by 4 bases, with 12 bases between them. The chain's CDR3 is CASLGVWGNTIYF. The DNA of the CDR3 is TGTGCCAGCCTCGGGGTCTGGGGAAACACCATATATTTT. Supplemented by reference TRBV25-1 and TRBJ1-3, the full variable domain reads EADIYQTPRYLVIGTGKKITLECSQTMGHDKMYWYQQDPGMELHLIHYSYGVNSTEKGDLSSESTVSRIRTEHFPLTLESARPSHTSQYLCASLGVWGNTIYFGEGSWLTVV.

The CDR3 DNA reads as TGTGCCAGCAGCTCAGGGACAGGGGACTACGAGCAGTACTTC. Its translation is CASSSGTGDYEQYF. The rearrangement links TRBV11-3 to TRBJ2-7; 10 nucleotides match TRBD1. CDR1 is SGHNT and CDR2 is YENEEA in the germline V gene. V gave up 4 bases and J gave up 3 bases; unmatched junction bases: 3. This CDR3 is built from 14 residues.

The chain carries TRBV9 and TRBJ2-1; TRBD2 agrees at 13 bases. The germline V gene has CDR1 SGDLS and CDR2 YYNGEE. This CDR3 contains 16 residues. V trimming: 2 bases; J trimming: 3 bases; junction bases outside the gene matches: 2. The CDR3 here is CASSVGTSGNYNEQFF. CDR3 nucleotides: TGTGCCAGCAGCGTCGGGACTAGCGGGAACTACAATGAGCAGTTCTTC. Supplemented by reference TRBV9 and TRBJ2-1, the full variable domain reads DSGVTQTPKHLITATGQRVTLRCSPRSGDLSVYWYQQSLDQGLQFLIQYYNGEERAKGNILERFSAQQFPDLHSELNLSSLELGDSALYFCASSVGTSGNYNEQFFGPGTRLTVL.

This clone has just a few counts. This chain links TRBV4-3 with TRBJ1-2; TRBD1 matches 8 bases. The CDR3 loop spans 17 amino acids. Germline V gene data show CDR1 as LGHNA and CDR2 as YSLEER. Losses at the gene ends were 1 base for V and 2 bases for J; bases not matched to a gene: 9. CDR3 protein: CASSQATGADGNYGYTF. The CDR3 bases are TGCGCCAGCAGCCAAGCGACAGGGGCTGACGGCAACTATGGCTACACCTTC.

The gene calls are TRBV5-1 and TRBJ2-5, with D maybe TRBD2 (6 bases). Trimming stripped 0 bases from V and 7 bases from J, with 10 bases between. The length of the CDR3 is 13 residues. Germline V gene sequence: CDR1 SGHRS, CDR2 YFSETQ. Written as DNA, the CDR3 is TGCGCCAGCAGCTTGGTTGAGCGGGCGACCCAGTACTTC. Its translation: CASSLVERATQYF.

The CDR3 DNA is TGTGCCAGCAGCCGAGACCCGAGAGCAGATACGCAGTATTTT. As protein: CASSRDPRADTQYF. The chain is built from TRBV7-8 and TRBJ2-3; D is undetermined. With 5 bases removed from V and 4 bases from J, the gap between germline ends came to 13 bases. The germline V gene encodes CDR1 SGHVS and CDR2 FQNEAQ. There are 14 residues in the CDR3. Looking up the rest from reference TRBV7-8 and TRBJ2-3 gives the full variable domain: GAGVSQSPRYKVAKRGQDVALRCDPISGHVSLFWYQQALGQGPEFLTYFQNEAQLDKSGLPSDRFFAERPEGSVSTLKIQRTQQEDSAVYLCASSRDPRADTQYFGPGTRLTVL.

The CDR3 loop is CASKADTDTQYF. DNA for the CDR3: TGTGCCAGCAAAGCGGACACAGATACGCAGTATTTT. The chain recombines TRBV2 with TRBJ2-3; a possible D gene is TRBD2 (5 bases). The germline gives CDR1 SNHLY, CDR2 FYNNEI. CDR3 size: 12 residues. Trimming removed 7 bases at V and 2 bases at J, with 7 bases between.

CDR3 nucleotide sequence: TGCAGCGCCGAAATAGCGGGAAGGATCCCAGATACGCAGTATTTT. It is translated as CSAEIAGRIPDTQYF. The chain carries TRBV29-1 and TRBJ2-3; 8 bases are a match to TRBD2. The CDR3 has 15 amino acids. V was clipped by 7 bases and J by 4 bases; unmatched bases: 13. The germline V gene has CDR1 SQVTM and CDR2 ANQGSEA.

This sequence joins TRBV27 and TRBJ1-5; maybe TRBD1 (5 bases). The ends were cut back, 1 base at V and 2 bases at J, with 18 bases in the middle. The CDR3 runs to 18 residues. CDR1 and CDR2 from the germline V gene are MNHEY and SMNVEV (reference sequence). CDR3 nucleotides: TGTGCCAGCAGTTTATGGGCGCTGGGGGATGGAGGCAATCAGCCCCAGCATTTT. Protein product: CASSLWALGDGGNQPQHF.

The gene calls are TRBV2 and TRBJ1-3; 7 bases agree with TRBD1. From germline, CDR1 is SNHLY and CDR2 FYNNEI. The CDR3 has 16 residues. V shed 5 bases, J shed 0 bases, and the junction held 7 bases outside the gene matches. CDR3 region: CASSYGTANSGNTIYF. CDR3 sequence (DNA): TGTGCCAGCAGTTATGGGACAGCTAACTCTGGAAACACCATATATTTT.